This T cell receptor beta chain was captured by sequencing in a study of OX40 agonist ivuxolimab in advanced cancers. For the study at large: Hepatocellular carcinoma, melanoma, renal cell or head and neck cancer was diagnosed in the dose-escalation patients.

Looked up from germline, CDR1 is SGDLS and CDR2 is YYNGEE. This CDR3 is built from 16 residues. TCRdb's table, derived via immunoSEQ multiplex PCR, lists solely in-frame clones and lacks some. The sample contains about 100,000 clones, about nine tenths of which appear only once. Sequenced material: CD4+ or CD8+ T cells sorted from blood, taken in a trial of the OX40 agonist ivuxolimab. J is TRBJ2-5 and V is TRBV9; D possibly corresponds to TRBD1 (6 bases). The J call may be wrong; the DNA end is better matched by TRBJ2-7. The receptor's source is an adult with an advanced solid tumor such as melanoma, head and neck, liver or kidney cancer. CDR3 nucleotides: TGTGCCAGCAGCCAATCAGACCGCACAGGGTTCTACGAGCAGTACTTC. As protein: CASSQSDRTGFYEQYF.